This paragraph reports one T cell receptor beta chain. The antigen is unknown. Expressed TCRB transcripts were sequenced, since all the RNA that had been isolated was reverse transcribed. TCRdb's table, derived via immunoSEQ multiplex PCR, lists solely in-frame clones and lacks some. Of 400,000 to 600,000 clones in the sample, approximately 31% were seen once. CDR1 and CDR2 (germline): MDHEN, SYDVKM. Trimming took off 7 bases at V and 8 bases at J, with 23 bases between the two ends. The CDR3 is made up of 15 amino acids. These data come from a study of beta chain features in type 1 diabetes. Broader study findings: Since sequencing was performed on cDNA, cells with high TCR expression could be over-represented. Patients showed naive, central memory and Treg TCRB repertoires that appeared more similar than those of healthy donors.

Averaging approximately 0.11 L, one heparinised blood draw came from each individual donor. The V and J genes are TRBV28 and TRBJ1-2; TRBD1 is a possible D gene (5 bases). The specimen sequenced was naive CD4+ T cells from blood. The sequence derives from a man aged 18 to 30 in good health. The CDR3: CASTPSGWGRDGYTF. Here the CDR3 DNA reads TGTGCCAGCACACCTTCAGGGTGGGGGAGGGACGGCTACACCTTC.